Presented here are 6 T cell receptor beta chains from one specimen sequenced in a study of T cells in localized non-small cell lung cancer (TCRdb year 2020). Libraries were built with the immunoSEQ multiplex PCR assay. TCRdb mirrors the immuneACCESS table, restricted to in-frame sequences. Some clones are absent from its copies; in checked studies, under half trace to an unresolved V gene, and the reason for the others is unknown. The table for this sample lists 30,000 to 40,000 clones; around 86% of them were counted only once. Approximately 6.4% of the sample is held by the ten biggest clonotypes. This sample comprised peripheral blood, obtained before any cancer treatment. These receptors all stem from a man aged 40 to 70 with stage I lung adenocarcinoma.

The chain couples TRBV4-3 to TRBJ1-2; possibly TRBD1 for D (6 bases). The CDR3 runs to 16 residues. Trimming removed 0 bases at V and 8 bases at J, with 19 bases between. Germline V lookup: CDR1 LGHNA, CDR2 YSLEER. In DNA, the CDR3 is TGCGCCAGCAGCCAAGATGGGACTGCGGGGGCGCAGGGCTACACCTTC. Amino acid sequence: CASSQDGTAGAQGYTF.

V usage is TRBV29-1 and J usage is TRBJ2-3, with a tentative D call TRBD2 (6 bases). CDR1 is SQVTM and CDR2 is ANQGSEA in the germline V gene. V shed 6 bases and J shed 0 bases, with 19 bases lying between them. This CDR3 is built from 16 residues. The CDR3 sequence: CSVVGFLGRSTDTQYF. The CDR3 region has the DNA TGCAGCGTCGTCGGTTTTTTGGGGAGGAGCACAGATACGCAGTATTTT.

The chain is built from TRBV11-2 and TRBJ1-2; D remains ambiguous. This CDR3 is built from 14 residues. Germline V CDR1 and CDR2: SGHAT, FQNNGV. V was shortened by 2 bases and J by 2 bases, with 9 bases between the two germline ends. The DNA for the CDR3 is TGTGCCAGCAGCTTAAGTATAGGGAACTATGGCTACACCTTC. Amino acids: CASSLSIGNYGYTF. The full variable domain, with the rest looked up from reference TRBV11-2 and TRBJ1-2, is EAGVAQSPRYKIIEKRQSVAFWCNPISGHATLYWYQQILGQGPKLLIQFQNNGVVDDSQLPKDRFSAERLKGVDSTLKIQPAKLEDSAVYLCASSLSIGNYGYTFGSGTRLTVV.

V is TRBV4-2 and J is TRBJ2-1; 9 bases are a match to TRBD2. The CDR3 consists of 18 residues. The V segment lost 0 bases and the J segment 4 bases; nucleotides outside the gene matches: 10. Germline V CDR1 and CDR2: LGHNA, YNFKEQ. The CDR3 DNA follows: TGTGCCAGCAGCCAAGATCCAGTCGGGACTAGCCCGTACAATGAGCAGTTCTTC. It specifies CASSQDPVGTSPYNEQFF.

This sequence joins TRBV5-1 and TRBJ2-4; 9 nucleotides match TRBD1. Trimming removed 4 bases from V and 6 bases from J; junction bases left unmatched: 11. In germline, CDR1 is SGHRS, CDR2 YFSETQ. This CDR3 is 16 amino acids long. DNA of the CDR3: TGCGCCAGCAGCACCTCGGGACAGGGAATCCCAAACATTCAGTACTTC. This sequence encodes CASSTSGQGIPNIQYF.

In this sample, this clone turned up a few times. The chain carries TRBV28 and TRBJ2-1, with 7 bases fitting TRBD1. Unmatched junction bases numbered 11, after V lost 4 bases and J lost 5 bases. The CDR3 has 16 residues. Germline V gene sequence: CDR1 MDHEN, CDR2 SYDVKM. The DNA for the CDR3 is TGTGCCAGCAGTTCCACGTCGGGACAGATAAACAATGAGCAGTTCTTC. The encoded protein is CASSSTSGQINNEQFF.